This T cell receptor beta chain was sequenced for a study of shared clonotypes between healthy human individuals. Whole-study context: Serving as donors were a couple of women and a few men, whose ages spanned 18 to 49. Study-level points and caveats: An expected dependence of interdonor clonotype sharing on sequencing depth was noted.

Concerning this clone itself: Antigen specificity is unknown. A far larger clone lies a single base away; this is likely a read error. Other DNA sequences in this specimen translate into the identical CDR3.

On ten immunoSEQ deep assay plates, unsorted PBMC DNA was sequenced. Under the authors' procedure: Because ImmunoSEQ provided only junction sequences with no quality scores, the filtering differed. Method: immunoSEQ multiplex PCR; TCRdb's copy keeps in-frame clones and lacks some. V and J calls and clone size are copied from that table; D and trimming were computed from the DNA. This table has under 600,000 clones, around 78% appearing once. Germline CDR1 is GTSNPN and CDR2 is SVGIG (reference sequence). There are 17 residues in the CDR3. V dropped 3 bases and J dropped 2 bases, with 17 bases sitting between them.

The V call is TRBV30, the J call TRBJ2-6; tentative D call: TRBD2 (6 bases). The sequenced material came from PBMCs. The sequence came from a woman aged 35 to 49 in good health. Some clones in this sample may be carry-over from other donors' samples. The CDR3 sequence: CAWSRFGGLTGANVLTF. In nucleotides, the CDR3 is TGTGCCTGGAGCCGCTTCGGGGGTCTAACTGGGGCCAACGTCCTGACTTTC.